This TCR beta chain was retrieved from a study of identical twins. Points from the study as a whole: With monozygotic twins, out-of-frame TCR alpha sharing exceeded what models estimated.

For this clonotype: The antigen is not known.

Germline V gene sequence: CDR1 SGDLS, CDR2 YYNGEE. Losses at the gene ends were 3 bases for V and 2 bases for J; bases not matched to a gene: 4. The length of the CDR3 is 15 residues. A single record per CDR3 protein comes from TCRdb applying MiXCR to the 5' RACE reads. The sample lists around 650,000 distinct CDR3 sequences; 7.1% were seen once. These same data were also listed under a study on yellow fever vaccine responses in identical twins.

The receptor's source is a woman aged 18 to 35 in good health. Sequencing was done on a sample of PBMCs. This chain uses TRBV9 with TRBJ1-3; 8 bases are shared with TRBD1. Here the CDR3 DNA reads TGTGCCAGCAGCGCCCGACAGGGGACTGGAAACACCATATATTTT. Protein product: CASSARQGTGNTIYF.